A selection of T cell receptor beta chains follows, all from one sample in a study of blood T cell repertoires in COVID-19. Only in-frame clones appear in the TCRdb table, and some are missing; sequencing was by immunoSEQ multiplex PCR. The sample has some 270,000 clones; about 88% are singletons. The specimen sequenced was peripheral blood. These receptor sequences come from a woman in her forties who had recovered from COVID-19. The CDR3 runs from the conserved cysteine through the conserved F or W. The order of the fields is V gene, J gene, clone size, D gene, CDR3 protein, CDR3 DNA. The D gene is left open where the match is weak. Clone size, where shown, is once, few, many, or a class for clones that have expanded.

TRBV19	TRBJ2-1	.	.	CASSTRQGGNEQFF	TGTGCCAGTAGTACCCGACAGGGAGGAAATGAGCAGTTCTTC
TRBV12-3/TRBV12-4	TRBJ1-6	once	.	CASSPGHNSPLHF	TGTGCCAGCAGTCCAGGGCATAATTCACCCCTCCACTTT
TRBV4-3	TRBJ2-4	.	TRBD2	CASSHSFGEGGGNIQYF	TGCGCCAGCAGCCATTCCTTTGGGGAGGGTGGAGGGAACATTCAGTACTTC
TRBV5-1	TRBJ2-7	.	TRBD1	CASSNRDRGNEEQYF	TGCGCCAGCAGCAACCGGGACAGGGGGAATGAAGAGCAGTACTTC
TRBV2	TRBJ2-7	.	TRBD1	CASRTGTGYEQYF	TGTGCCAGCAGGACCGGGACAGGGTACGAGCAGTACTTC
TRBV27	TRBJ2-7	.	TRBD2	CASTRGVGYEQYF	TGTGCCAGCACACGGGGGGTGGGCTACGAGCAGTACTTC
TRBV30	TRBJ2-7	once	TRBD2	CACSTGVGAGIYEQYF	TGTGCCTGTTCAACCGGGGTCGGAGCGGGGATATACGAGCAGTACTTC
TRBV6-5	TRBJ1-1	.	TRBD1	CASKIRQGVTEAFF	TGTGCCAGCAAGATTCGACAGGGGGTCACTGAAGCTTTCTTT
TRBV2	TRBJ1-4	.	.	CASSEYGQRVEGEKLFF	TGTGCCAGCAGTGAGTACGGACAGAGAGTAGAAGGTGAAAAACTGTTTTTT
TRBV7-9	TRBJ2-2	once	TRBD1	CASSQGTGVTGELFF	TGTGCCAGCAGCCAGGGGACAGGGGTCACCGGGGAGCTGTTTTTT
TRBV11-2	TRBJ2-2	.	TRBD2	CASSLRLAGVTGELFF	TGTGCCAGCAGCTTAAGGTTGGCGGGAGTGACCGGGGAGCTGTTTTTT
TRBV27	TRBJ1-1	.	.	CASSPVGDTEAFF	TGTGCCAGCAGTCCAGTAGGGGACACTGAAGCTTTCTTT
TRBV10-1	TRBJ2-3	.	TRBD2	CASSDTSGDSTDTQYF	TGCGCCAGCAGCGATACTAGCGGGGATAGCACAGATACGCAGTATTTT
TRBV19	TRBJ1-2	.	.	CASRTGINYGYTF	TGTGCCAGTAGGACAGGAATTAACTATGGCTACACCTTC
TRBV5-6	TRBJ2-1	.	TRBD1	CASSLGQGATDEQFF	TGTGCCAGCAGCCTGGGACAGGGGGCAACGGATGAGCAGTTCTTC
TRBV5-1	TRBJ1-4	.	.	CASSLIGDEKLFF	TGCGCCAGCAGCTTGATCGGTGATGAAAAACTGTTTTTT
TRBV11-2	TRBJ2-1	.	TRBD2	CASSRTGLAYNEQFF	TGTGCCAGCAGCCGAACGGGACTAGCTTACAATGAGCAGTTCTTC
TRBV27	TRBJ2-7	.	TRBD2	CASSQTAGTSGPYEQYF	TGTGCCAGCAGTCAGACTGCCGGGACTAGCGGTCCCTACGAGCAGTACTTC
TRBV18	TRBJ1-1	.	.	CASSYRVETEAFF	TGTGCCAGCTCCTACAGGGTTGAAACTGAAGCTTTCTTT
TRBV3-1/TRBV3-2	TRBJ2-7	.	TRBD1	CASSQGIGPGGASRGEQYF	TGTGCCAGCAGCCAAGGGATCGGGCCAGGGGGCGCATCCCGGGGCGAGCAGTACTTC
TRBV18	TRBJ2-1	.	TRBD2	CASSQSAGGTYNEQFF	TGTGCCAGCTCACAATCAGCGGGAGGTACCTACAATGAGCAGTTCTTC
TRBV6-5	TRBJ1-1	.	.	CASSPYTEAFF	TGTGCCAGCAGTCCGTACACTGAAGCTTTCTTT
TRBV7-6	TRBJ2-5	.	TRBD2	CASSPTAGTSPRGTQYF	TGTGCCAGCAGCCCTACAGCCGGGACTAGCCCCCGCGGGACCCAGTACTTC
TRBV30	TRBJ2-5	.	TRBD2	CAWSGGLARYQETQYF	TGTGCCTGGAGTGGAGGACTAGCGAGGTACCAAGAGACCCAGTACTTC
TRBV11-3	TRBJ1-1	.	.	CASSLDLGAEAFF	TGTGCCAGCAGCTTAGATCTTGGAGCCGAAGCTTTCTTT
TRBV5-1	TRBJ2-3	.	TRBD1	CASSYRDSSTDTQYF	TGCGCCAGCAGCTACCGGGACAGTTCCACAGATACGCAGTATTTT
TRBV5-8	TRBJ1-6	.	.	CASSFQVTYNSPLHF	TGTGCCAGCAGCTTCCAGGTTACCTATAATTCACCCCTCCACTTT
TRBV6-4	TRBJ2-2	.	TRBD2	CASSDLGLGGGELFF	TGTGCCAGCAGTGACTTGGGACTAGGTGGCGGGGAGCTGTTTTTT
TRBV4-3	TRBJ2-3	.	TRBD2	CASSQALAGAGYVDTQYF	TGCGCCAGCAGCCAAGCTCTCGCGGGAGCTGGATACGTAGATACGCAGTATTTT
TRBV5-6	TRBJ2-2	.	TRBD2	CASSSGNSGIYTGELFF	TGTGCCAGCAGCTCGGGGAATAGCGGGATCTACACCGGGGAGCTGTTTTTT
TRBV27	TRBJ2-3	.	.	CASSPGLVRGYTDTQYF	TGTGCCAGCAGTCCAGGCTTAGTGCGGGGATACACAGATACGCAGTATTTT
TRBV19	TRBJ1-3	once	.	CASTREGRGGNTIYF	TGTGCCAGTACCAGAGAGGGCAGAGGTGGAAACACCATATATTTT
TRBV10-3	TRBJ2-1	.	TRBD2	CATNRLAGAGAYEQFF	TGTGCCACGAATCGACTAGCGGGGGCCGGAGCCTATGAGCAGTTCTTC
TRBV7-9	TRBJ2-5	.	TRBD1	CASRSGQAQETQYF	TGTGCCAGCAGGTCTGGACAGGCCCAAGAGACCCAGTACTTC
TRBV3-1/TRBV3-2	TRBJ2-5	.	.	CASSQEVAGFGQETQYF	TGTGCCAGCAGCCAAGAGGTCGCAGGGTTTGGACAAGAGACCCAGTACTTC
TRBV6-5	TRBJ1-1	.	TRBD1	CASSRDRVNTEAFF	TGTGCCAGCAGCCGCGACAGGGTAAACACTGAAGCTTTCTTT
TRBV6-6	TRBJ1-2	.	.	CASSGAIYTF	TGTGCCAGCAGTGGGGCGATCTACACCTTC
TRBV14	TRBJ2-1	.	TRBD2	CASSQEGRSGKRSYNEQFF	TGTGCCAGCAGCCAAGAGGGGAGAAGCGGGAAGAGGTCCTACAATGAGCAGTTCTTC
TRBV28	TRBJ2-2	.	.	CASYRAGGELFF	TGTGCCAGTTACAGGGCCGGCGGGGAGCTGTTTTTT
TRBV30	TRBJ2-7	.	TRBD1	CAWSRRGQGTGEQYF	TGTGCCTGGAGTAGGCGTGGACAGGGGACTGGCGAGCAGTACTTC
TRBV7-3	TRBJ2-7	.	TRBD2	CASSSGLAVREQYF	TGTGCCAGCAGCTCGGGACTAGCGGTGCGAGAGCAGTACTTC
TRBV5-1	TRBJ2-5	.	.	CASSLDRRETQYF	TGCGCCAGCAGCTTGGATAGGAGAGAGACCCAGTACTTC
TRBV19	TRBJ2-5	.	TRBD1	CASSTQGAKETQYF	TGTGCCAGTAGTACACAGGGGGCGAAAGAGACCCAGTACTTC
TRBV2	TRBJ2-5	.	TRBD2	CARGLAGEETQYF	TGTGCCAGGGGACTAGCGGGGGAAGAGACCCAGTACTTC
TRBV6-4	TRBJ1-1	few	.	CASSRTGNTEAFF	TGTGCCAGCAGCAGGACGGGAAACACTGAAGCTTTCTTT
TRBV6-5	TRBJ2-1	.	.	CASRALGYNEQFF	TGTGCCAGCAGGGCACTAGGCTACAATGAGCAGTTCTTC